This T cell receptor (beta chain) was obtained from a study of immune evolution from preneoplasia to lung adenocarcinoma. The sample holds a few counts of this clone. Here immunoSEQ multiplex PCR was the method, and the copy in TCRdb shows in-frame clones only, minus some. The data hold about 21,000 clones, with approximately 75% observed a single time. V dropped 4 bases and J dropped 5; count of bases not matched to a gene: 11. CDR1 and CDR2 (germline): SGHRS, YFSETQ. There are 16 residues in the CDR3. The sample taken for sequencing was FFPE invasive lung adenocarcinoma tissue. The chain carries TRBV5-1 and TRBJ1-1; TRBD1 agrees at 10 bases. This receptor was obtained from a person between 60 and 70 years old with lung adenocarcinoma. CDR3 coding DNA: TGCGCCAGCAGCCCCCGGGACAGGGGAATGGATACTGAAGCTTTCTTT. Residues: CASSPRDRGMDTEAFF.